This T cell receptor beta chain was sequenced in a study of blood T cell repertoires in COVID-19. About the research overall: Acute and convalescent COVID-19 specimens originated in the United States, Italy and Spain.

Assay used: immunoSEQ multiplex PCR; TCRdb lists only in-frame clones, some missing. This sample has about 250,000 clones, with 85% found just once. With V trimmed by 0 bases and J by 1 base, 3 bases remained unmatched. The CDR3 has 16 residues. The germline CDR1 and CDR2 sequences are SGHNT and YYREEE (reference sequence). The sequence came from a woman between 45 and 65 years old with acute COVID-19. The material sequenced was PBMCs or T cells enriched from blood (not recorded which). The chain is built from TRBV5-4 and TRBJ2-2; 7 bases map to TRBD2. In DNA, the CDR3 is TGTGCCAGCAGCTTGGGCGCTAGCGGGAACACCGGGGAGCTGTTTTTT. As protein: CASSLGASGNTGELFF.